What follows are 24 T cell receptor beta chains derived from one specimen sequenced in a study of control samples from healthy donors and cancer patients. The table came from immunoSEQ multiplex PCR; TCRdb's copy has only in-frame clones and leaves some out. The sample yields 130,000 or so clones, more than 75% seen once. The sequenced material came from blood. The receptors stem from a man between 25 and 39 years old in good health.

CDR3 region: CASSPGQPNQPQHF. In DNA, the CDR3 is TGTGCCAGCAGCCCGGGACAGCCCAATCAGCCCCAGCATTTT. The chain recombines TRBV7-2 with TRBJ1-5, with TRBD1 matching over 7 bases. The CDR3 has 14 amino acids. V dropped 5 bases and J dropped 3; count of bases not matched to a gene: 4. CDR1 is SGHTA and CDR2 is FQGNSA in the germline V gene. The whole variable domain, filled in from reference TRBV7-2 and TRBJ1-5, reads GAGVSQSPSNKVTEKGKDVELRCDPISGHTALYWYRQSLGQGLEFLIYFQGNSAPDKSGLPSDRFSAERTGGSVSTLTIQRTQQEDSAVYLCASSPGQPNQPQHFGDGTRLSIL.

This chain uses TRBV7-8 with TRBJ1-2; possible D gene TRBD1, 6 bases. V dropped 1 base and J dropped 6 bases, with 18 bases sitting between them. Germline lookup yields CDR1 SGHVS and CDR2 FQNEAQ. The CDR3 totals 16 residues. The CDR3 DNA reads TGTGCCAGCAGCTTAGTTGACAGGAAAGAGAGTGATGGCTACACCTTC. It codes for CASSLVDRKESDGYTF.

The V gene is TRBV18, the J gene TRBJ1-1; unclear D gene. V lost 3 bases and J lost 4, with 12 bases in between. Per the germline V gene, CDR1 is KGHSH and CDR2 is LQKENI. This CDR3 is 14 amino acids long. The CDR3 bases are TGTGCCAGCTCACCCCTTGACCAACCCACTGAAGCTTTCTTT. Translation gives CASSPLDQPTEAFF. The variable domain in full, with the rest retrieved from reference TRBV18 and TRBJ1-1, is NAGVMQNPRHLVRRRGQEARLRCSPMKGHSHVYWYRQLPEEGLKFMVYLQKENIIDESGMPKERFSAEFPKEGPSILRIQQVVRGDSAAYFCASSPLDQPTEAFFGQGTRLTVV.

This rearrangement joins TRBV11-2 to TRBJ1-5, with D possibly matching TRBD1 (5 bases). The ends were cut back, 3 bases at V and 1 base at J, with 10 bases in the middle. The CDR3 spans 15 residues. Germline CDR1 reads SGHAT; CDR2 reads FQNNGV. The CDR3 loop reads CASSLGRGSNQPQHF. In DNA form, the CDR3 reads TGTGCCAGCAGCTTGGGACGGGGAAGCAATCAGCCCCAGCATTTT.

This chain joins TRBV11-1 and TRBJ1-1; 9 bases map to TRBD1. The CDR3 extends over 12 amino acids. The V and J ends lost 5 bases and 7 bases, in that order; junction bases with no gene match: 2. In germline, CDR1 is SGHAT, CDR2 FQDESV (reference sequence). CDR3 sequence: CASSEDRGEAFF. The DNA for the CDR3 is TGTGCCAGCAGCGAGGACAGGGGTGAAGCTTTCTTT.

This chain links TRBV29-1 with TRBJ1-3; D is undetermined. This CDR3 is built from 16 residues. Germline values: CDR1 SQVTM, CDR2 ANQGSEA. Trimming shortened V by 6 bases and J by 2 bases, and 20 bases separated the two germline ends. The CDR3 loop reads CSVARGGSGPGNTIYF. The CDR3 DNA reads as TGCAGCGTGGCCCGGGGAGGTTCCGGTCCTGGAAACACCATATATTTT.

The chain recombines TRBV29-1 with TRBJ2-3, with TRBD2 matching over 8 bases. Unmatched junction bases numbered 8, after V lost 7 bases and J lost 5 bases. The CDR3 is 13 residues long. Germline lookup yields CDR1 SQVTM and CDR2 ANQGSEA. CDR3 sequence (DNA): TGCAGCGGTAGCGGGGACGGGGGAGATACGCAGTATTTT. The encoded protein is CSGSGDGGDTQYF.

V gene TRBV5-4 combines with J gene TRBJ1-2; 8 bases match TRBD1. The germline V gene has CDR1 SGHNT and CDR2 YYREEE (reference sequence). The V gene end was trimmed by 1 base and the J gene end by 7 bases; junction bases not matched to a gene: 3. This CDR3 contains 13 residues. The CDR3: CASSLYRGSGYTF. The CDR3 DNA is TGTGCCAGCAGCTTGTACAGGGGGAGTGGCTACACCTTC. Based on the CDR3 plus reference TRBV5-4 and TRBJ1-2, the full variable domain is ETGVTQSPTHLIKTRGQQVTLRCSSQSGHNTVSWYQQALGQGPQFIFQYYREEENGRGNFPPRFSGLQFPNYSSELNVNALELDDSALYLCASSLYRGSGYTFGSGTRLTVV.

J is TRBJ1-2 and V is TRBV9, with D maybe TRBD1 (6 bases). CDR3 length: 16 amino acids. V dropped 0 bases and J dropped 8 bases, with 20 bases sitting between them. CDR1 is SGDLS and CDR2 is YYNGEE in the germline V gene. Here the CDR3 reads CASSVERPTGSPGYTF. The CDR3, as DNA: TGTGCCAGCAGCGTAGAGAGACCGACAGGCTCCCCCGGCTACACCTTC.

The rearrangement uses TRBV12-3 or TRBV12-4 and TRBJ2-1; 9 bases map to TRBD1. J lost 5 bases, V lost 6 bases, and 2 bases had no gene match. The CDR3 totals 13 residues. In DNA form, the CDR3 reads TGTGCCAGCAGCCGGACAGGGGACAATGAGCAGTTCTTC. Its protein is CASSRTGDNEQFF.

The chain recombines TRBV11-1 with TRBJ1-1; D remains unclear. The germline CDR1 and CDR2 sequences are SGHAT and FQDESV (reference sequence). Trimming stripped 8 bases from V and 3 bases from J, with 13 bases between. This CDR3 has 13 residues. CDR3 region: CASAPRWDTEAFF. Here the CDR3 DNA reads TGTGCCAGCGCCCCCCGGTGGGACACTGAAGCTTTCTTT.

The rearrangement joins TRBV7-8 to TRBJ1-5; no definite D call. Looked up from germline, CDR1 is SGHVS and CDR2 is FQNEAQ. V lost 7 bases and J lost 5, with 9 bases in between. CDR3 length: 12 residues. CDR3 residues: CASTPGDQPQHF. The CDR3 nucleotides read TGTGCCAGCACCCCGGGAGATCAGCCCCAGCATTTT.

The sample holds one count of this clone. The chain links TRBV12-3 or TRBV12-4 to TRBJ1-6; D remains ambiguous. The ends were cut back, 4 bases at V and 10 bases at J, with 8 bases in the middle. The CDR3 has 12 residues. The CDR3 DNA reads TGTGCCAGCAGTTCGGGGAGCTCACCCCTCCACTTT. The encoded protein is CASSSGSSPLHF.

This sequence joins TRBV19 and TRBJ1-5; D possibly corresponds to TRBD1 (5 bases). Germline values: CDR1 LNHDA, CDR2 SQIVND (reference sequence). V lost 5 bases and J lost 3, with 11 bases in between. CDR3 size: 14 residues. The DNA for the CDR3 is TGTGCCAGTAGTCTCCGACAGTACAATCAGCCCCAGCATTTT. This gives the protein CASSLRQYNQPQHF.

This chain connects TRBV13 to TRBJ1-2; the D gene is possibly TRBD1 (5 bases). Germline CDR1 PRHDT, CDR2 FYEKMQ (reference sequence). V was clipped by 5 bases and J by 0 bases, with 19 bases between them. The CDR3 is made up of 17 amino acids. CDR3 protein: CASSEGPIISTNYGYTF. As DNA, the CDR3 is TGTGCCAGCAGCGAGGGACCAATAATCTCTACTAACTATGGCTACACCTTC.

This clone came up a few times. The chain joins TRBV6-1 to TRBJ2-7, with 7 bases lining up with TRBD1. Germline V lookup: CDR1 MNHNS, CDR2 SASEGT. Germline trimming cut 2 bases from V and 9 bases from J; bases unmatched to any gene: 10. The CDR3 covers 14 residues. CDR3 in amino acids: CASSENGQVDGQYV. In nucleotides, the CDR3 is TGTGCCAGCAGTGAAAATGGACAGGTAGACGGGCAGTACGTC.

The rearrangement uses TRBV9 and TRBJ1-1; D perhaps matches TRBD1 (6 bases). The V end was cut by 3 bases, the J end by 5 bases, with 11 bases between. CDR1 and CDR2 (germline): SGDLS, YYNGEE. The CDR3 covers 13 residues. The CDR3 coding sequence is TGTGCCAGCAGCGACAGGGATCGAACTGAAGCTTTCTTT. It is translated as CASSDRDRTEAFF.

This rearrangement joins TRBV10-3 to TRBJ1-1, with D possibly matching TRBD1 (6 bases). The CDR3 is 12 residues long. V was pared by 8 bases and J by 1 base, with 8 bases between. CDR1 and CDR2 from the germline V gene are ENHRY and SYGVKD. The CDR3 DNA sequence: TGTGCCATCGGGACATCGAACACTGAAGCTTTCTTT. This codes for CAIGTSNTEAFF.

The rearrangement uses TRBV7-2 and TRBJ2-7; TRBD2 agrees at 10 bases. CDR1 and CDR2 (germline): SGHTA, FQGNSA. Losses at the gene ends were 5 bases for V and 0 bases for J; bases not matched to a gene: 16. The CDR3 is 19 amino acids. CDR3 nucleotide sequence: TGTGCCAGCAGCGCAGGTGTAGCGGGGGGCCCTACACGCTCCTACGAGCAGTACTTC. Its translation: CASSAGVAGGPTRSYEQYF.

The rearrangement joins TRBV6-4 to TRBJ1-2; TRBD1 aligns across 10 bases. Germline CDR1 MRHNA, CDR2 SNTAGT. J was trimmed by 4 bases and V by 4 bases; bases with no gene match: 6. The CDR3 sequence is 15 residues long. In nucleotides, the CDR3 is TGTGCCAGCAGTGTCGACAGGGGGCTACGCTATGGCTACACCTTC. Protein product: CASSVDRGLRYGYTF.

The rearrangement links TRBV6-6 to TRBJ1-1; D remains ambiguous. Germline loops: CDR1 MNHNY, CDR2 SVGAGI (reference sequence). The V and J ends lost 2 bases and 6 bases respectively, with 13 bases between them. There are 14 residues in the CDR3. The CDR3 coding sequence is TGTGCCAGCAGTTACCGTGTGGGAATCTCTGAAGCTTTCTTT. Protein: CASSYRVGISEAFF.

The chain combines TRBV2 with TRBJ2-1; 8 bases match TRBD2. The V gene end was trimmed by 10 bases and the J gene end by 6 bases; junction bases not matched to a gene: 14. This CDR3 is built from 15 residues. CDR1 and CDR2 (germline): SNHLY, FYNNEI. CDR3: CAIPLSYAGGNEQFF. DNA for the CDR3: TGTGCCATTCCCCTCAGCTATGCGGGGGGCAATGAGCAGTTCTTC. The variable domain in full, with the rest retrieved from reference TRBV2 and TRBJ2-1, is EPEVTQTPSHQVTQMGQEVILRCVPISNHLYFYWYRQILGQKVEFLVSFYNNEISEKSEIFDDQFSVERPDGSNFTLKIRSTKLEDSAMYFCAIPLSYAGGNEQFFGPGTRLTVL.

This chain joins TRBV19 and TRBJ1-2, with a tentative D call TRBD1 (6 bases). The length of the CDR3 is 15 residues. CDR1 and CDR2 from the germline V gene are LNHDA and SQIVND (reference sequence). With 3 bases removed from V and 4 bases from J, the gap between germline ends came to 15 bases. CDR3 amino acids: CASSISGRGGYGYTF. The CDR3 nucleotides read TGTGCCAGTAGTATTTCGGGCAGGGGCGGCTATGGCTACACCTTC.

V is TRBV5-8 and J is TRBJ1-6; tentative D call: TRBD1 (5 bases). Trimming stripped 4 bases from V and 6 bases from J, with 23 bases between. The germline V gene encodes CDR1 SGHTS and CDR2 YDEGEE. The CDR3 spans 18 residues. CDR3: CASSPYRIGARGNSPLHF. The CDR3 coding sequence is TGTGCCAGCAGCCCATACCGAATCGGGGCGCGTGGTAATTCACCCCTCCACTTT.